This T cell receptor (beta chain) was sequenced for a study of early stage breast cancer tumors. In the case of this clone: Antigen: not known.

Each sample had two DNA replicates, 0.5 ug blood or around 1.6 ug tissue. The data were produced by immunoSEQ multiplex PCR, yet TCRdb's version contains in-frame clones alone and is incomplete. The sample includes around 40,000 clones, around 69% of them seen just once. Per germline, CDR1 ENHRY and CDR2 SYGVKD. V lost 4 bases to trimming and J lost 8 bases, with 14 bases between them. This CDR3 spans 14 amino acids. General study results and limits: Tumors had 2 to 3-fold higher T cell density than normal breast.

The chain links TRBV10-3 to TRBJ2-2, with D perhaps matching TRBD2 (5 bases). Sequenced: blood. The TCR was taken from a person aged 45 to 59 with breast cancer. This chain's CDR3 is CAISGTPTPGELFF. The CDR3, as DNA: TGTGCCATCAGTGGGACTCCCACACCGGGGGAGCTGTTTTTT.